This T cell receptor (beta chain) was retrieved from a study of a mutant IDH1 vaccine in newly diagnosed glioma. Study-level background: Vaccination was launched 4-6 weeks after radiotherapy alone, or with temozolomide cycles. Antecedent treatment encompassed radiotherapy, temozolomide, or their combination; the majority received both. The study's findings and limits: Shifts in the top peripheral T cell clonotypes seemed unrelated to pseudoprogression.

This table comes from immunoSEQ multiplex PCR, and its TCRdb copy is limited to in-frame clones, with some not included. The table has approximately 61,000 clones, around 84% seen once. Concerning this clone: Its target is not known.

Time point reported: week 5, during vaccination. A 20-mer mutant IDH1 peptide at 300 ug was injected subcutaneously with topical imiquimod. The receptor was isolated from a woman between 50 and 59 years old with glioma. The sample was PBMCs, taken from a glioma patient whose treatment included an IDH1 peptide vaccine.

The DNA for the CDR3 is TGTGCCAGTAAGCAGCGGCCTAACTATGGCTACACCTTC. Translation: CASKQRPNYGYTF. The chain employs TRBV19 and TRBJ1-2; D is uncertain. The ends were cut back, 7 bases at V and 0 bases at J, with 9 bases in the middle. Germline V lookup: CDR1 LNHDA, CDR2 SQIVND (reference sequence). This CDR3 has 13 amino acids.